Listed below are T cell receptor beta chains from one sample, sequenced in a study of Ad26.COV2.S vaccination and SARS-CoV-2 variants. Data came from immunoSEQ multiplex PCR; TCRdb stores just in-frame clones and leaves some out. Of about 350,000 clones listed, about 89% are singletons. Sequenced material: peripheral blood, taken in a trial of Ad26.COV2.S vaccine versus placebo. These receptors all stem from a person between 18 and 65 years old who received the Ad26.COV2.S COVID-19 vaccine or a placebo. Each CDR3 is given with its conserved first and last residue. Each record gives: clone size, V gene, J gene, D gene, CDR3 DNA, CDR3 protein. D genes are given only for firm matches. Clone sizes are given selectively: once, few, many, or a class where the clone is expanded.

clone size: NA
V gene: TRBV11-1
J gene: TRBJ2-7
D gene: NA
CDR3 DNA: TGTGCCAGCAGCTTAGGGTTAGGCAGGGGCTACGAGCAGTACTTC
CDR3 protein: CASSLGLGRGYEQYF

clone size: NA
V gene: TRBV28
J gene: TRBJ1-2
D gene: TRBD1
CDR3 DNA: TGTGCCAGCAGTTTGTCCTGGACAGGGCTCTATGGCTACACCTTC
CDR3 protein: CASSLSWTGLYGYTF

clone size: NA
V gene: TRBV29-1
J gene: TRBJ2-5
D gene: NA
CDR3 DNA: TGCAGCGGAAGCACGTACCAAGAGACCCAGTACTTC
CDR3 protein: CSGSTYQETQYF

clone size: NA
V gene: TRBV18
J gene: TRBJ2-7
D gene: NA
CDR3 DNA: TGTGCCAGCTCACCAGGGGCAGCCCGGAACGAGCAGTACTTC
CDR3 protein: CASSPGAARNEQYF

clone size: NA
V gene: TRBV10-2
J gene: TRBJ1-1
D gene: TRBD1
CDR3 DNA: TGCGCCAGCGGGGGACAGGGAGGGACTGAAGCTTTCTTT
CDR3 protein: CASGGQGGTEAFF

clone size: NA
V gene: TRBV28
J gene: TRBJ1-1
D gene: TRBD1
CDR3 DNA: TGTGCCAGCAGTTCTTACAGGGGTACTGAAGCTTTCTTT
CDR3 protein: CASSSYRGTEAFF

clone size: few
V gene: TRBV7-8
J gene: TRBJ2-1
D gene: NA
CDR3 DNA: TGTGCCAGCAGCAGAAGGACAGTCGGCAATGAGCAGTTCTTC
CDR3 protein: CASSRRTVGNEQFF

clone size: NA
V gene: TRBV2
J gene: TRBJ1-2
D gene: NA
CDR3 DNA: TGTGCCAGCAGTGAAGCTGGCCCTCAGAGGAACTATGGCTACACCTTC
CDR3 protein: CASSEAGPQRNYGYTF

clone size: many
V gene: TRBV7-3
J gene: TRBJ1-2
D gene: NA
CDR3 DNA: TGTGCCAGCAACCCACCGGGACACTTTAACTATGGCTACACCTTC
CDR3 protein: CASNPPGHFNYGYTF

clone size: once
V gene: TRBV28
J gene: TRBJ1-3
D gene: NA
CDR3 DNA: TGTGCCAGCAGTTTAGGAGGGCAGTCCTCTGGAAACACCATATATTTT
CDR3 protein: CASSLGGQSSGNTIYF

clone size: NA
V gene: TRBV19
J gene: TRBJ2-1
D gene: NA
CDR3 DNA: TGTGCCAGTAGTGTATACAATGAGCAGTTCTTC
CDR3 protein: CASSVYNEQFF